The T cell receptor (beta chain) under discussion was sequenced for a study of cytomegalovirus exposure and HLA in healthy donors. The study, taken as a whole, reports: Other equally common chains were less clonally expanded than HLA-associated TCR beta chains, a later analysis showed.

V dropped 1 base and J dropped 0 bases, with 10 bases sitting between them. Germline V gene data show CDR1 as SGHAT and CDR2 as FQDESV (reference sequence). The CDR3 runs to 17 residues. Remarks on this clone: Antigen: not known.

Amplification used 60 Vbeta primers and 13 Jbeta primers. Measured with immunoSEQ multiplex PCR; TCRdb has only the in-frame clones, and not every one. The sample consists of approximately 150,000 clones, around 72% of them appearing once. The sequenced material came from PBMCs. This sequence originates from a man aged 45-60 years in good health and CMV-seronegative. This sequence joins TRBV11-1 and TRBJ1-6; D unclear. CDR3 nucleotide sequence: TGTGCCAGCAGCTTAGACGTCTCTAGCTCCTATAATTCACCCCTCCACTTT. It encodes CASSLDVSSSYNSPLHF.